This T cell receptor beta chain was found in a study of OX40 agonist ivuxolimab in advanced cancers. Study as a whole: Patients in the trial were receiving intravenous ivuxolimab every 2 weeks, at doses of 0.01 to 10 mg/kg. General observations from the study: Some nonresponders also had low normalized T-cell clonal expansion. Expanded clones tended on average to be more numerous among CD8+ T cells than CD4+.

At cycle 4 day 1, cycle 7 day 1, and baseline, blood was sampled. Generated by immunoSEQ multiplex PCR, the TCRdb table keeps only in-frame clones and is missing some. This sample yields over 75,000 clones, of which 90% to 95% are seen a single time; around 3% belongs to the top ten. This CDR3 has 13 residues. Trimming removed 3 bases at V and 4 bases at J, with 9 bases between. Germline-derived CDR1 and CDR2 are MNHEY and SVGAGI. Details on this clone: Its specificity is not known.

The material sequenced was CD4+ or CD8+ T cells sorted from blood, taken in a trial of the OX40 agonist ivuxolimab. V usage is TRBV6-5 and J usage is TRBJ1-2, with D possibly TRBD1 on 5 matching bases. The receptor's source is an adult with an advanced solid tumor such as melanoma, head and neck, liver or kidney cancer. The DNA of the CDR3 is TGTGCCAGCAGTTATGTGGGGGGCTATGGCTACACCTTC. It codes for CASSYVGGYGYTF.